The rows below give T cell receptor beta chains drawn from one sample of a study of cytomegalovirus exposure and HLA in healthy donors. Some clones are missing from TCRdb's copy, which holds only in-frame ones; the method was immunoSEQ multiplex PCR. The sample shows approximately 110,000 clones, roughly 13% of them seen only once. The sample consisted of PBMCs. Receptors were obtained from a middle-aged man in good health and CMV-seropositive. CDR3s include the opening cysteine and the closing phenylalanine or tryptophan. The D gene is left open where the match is weak. The listing skips clone size in some rows; elsewhere it reads once, few, many or a size class.

J gene | clone size | D gene | V gene | CDR3 DNA | CDR3 protein
TRBJ1-5 | - | - | TRBV5-6 | TGTGCCAGCAGCTTGGCGATGGCTTCTCTGCAGCCCCAGCATTTT | CASSLAMASLQPQHF
TRBJ2-7 | - | - | TRBV10-1 | TGCGCCAGCAGTACCGGGACACCAACCTACGAGCAGTACTTC | CASSTGTPTYEQYF
TRBJ1-4 | - | - | TRBV9 | TGTGCCAGCAGGGTCAGTATTAATGAAAAACTGTTTTTT | CASRVSINEKLFF
TRBJ2-3 | - | - | TRBV29-1 | TGCAGCGTTTACAAGGGGCGGACGCAAGATACGCAGTATTTT | CSVYKGRTQDTQYF
TRBJ1-1 | few | - | TRBV2 | TGTGCCAGCAGATTACAGGGATCCACTGAAGCTTTCTTT | CASRLQGSTEAFF
TRBJ2-2 | - | TRBD2 | TRBV19 | TGTGCCAGTAGTGGACGGACTAGCGGAGTGAACACCGGGGAGCTGTTTTTT | CASSGRTSGVNTGELFF
TRBJ2-1 | - | TRBD2 | TRBV27 | TGTGCCAGCAGGGGACTAGCGGTCGTTTACAATGAGCAGTTCTTC | CASRGLAVVYNEQFF
TRBJ2-3 | few | - | TRBV7-9 | TGTGCCAGCAGCTTAAAGGCTAGCGGCACAGATACGCAGTATTTT | CASSLKASGTDTQYF
TRBJ1-1 | - | - | TRBV2 | TGTGCCAGCAGTGGACAGGTGAACACTGAAGCTTTCTTT | CASSGQVNTEAFF
TRBJ2-1 | - | TRBD2 | TRBV6-4 | TGTGCCAGCAGTGAAGCAGCGGGAGGTAACAATGAGCAGTTCTTC | CASSEAAGGNNEQFF
TRBJ2-1 | - | - | TRBV5-1 | TGCGCCAGCAGCTTCCAAGAGCAGTTCTTC | CASSFQEQFF
TRBJ2-7 | - | - | TRBV10-3 | TGTGCCATCAGCTCGACAGGCCTTTCCTACGAGCAGTACTTC | CAISSTGLSYEQYF
TRBJ2-7 | few | - | TRBV7-9 | TGTGCCAGCAGCGGCGGACAGTCCAACACCTACGAGCAGTACTTC | CASSGGQSNTYEQYF
TRBJ2-7 | few | - | TRBV7-7 | TGTGCTAGCAGCTTAAGAGGAGGGGTCGGGAGAGCCTACGAGCAGTACTTC | CASSLRGGVGRAYEQYF
TRBJ2-5 | few | TRBD2 | TRBV7-2 | TGTGCCAGCACCTCTAGCGGTACTCACCAAGAGACCCAGTACTTC | CASTSSGTHQETQYF
TRBJ2-7 | - | TRBD2 | TRBV28 | TGTGCCCCCCGTAGGGATAGCGGGAGGGAACCTTCCTACGAGCAGTACTTC | CAPRRDSGREPSYEQYF
TRBJ2-7 | - | TRBD2 | TRBV29-1 | TGCAGCGTTGAAGATCCCAACGGGCTAGCGGGAGGGGAGCAGTACTTC | CSVEDPNGLAGGEQYF
TRBJ2-1 | few | - | TRBV6-5 | TGTGCCAGCAGTTACTCTGGTAGTTTGGATGAGCAGTTCTTC | CASSYSGSLDEQFF
TRBJ2-7 | - | TRBD1 | TRBV18 | TGTGCCAGCTCACCAGGACGTGCAGGGGGCTTTTACGAGCAGTACTTC | CASSPGRAGGFYEQYF
TRBJ2-1 | - | TRBD2 | TRBV10-3 | TGTGCCATCGCCCAGCGGGAAGCGGATGAGCAGTTCTTC | CAIAQREADEQFF
TRBJ2-3 | - | - | TRBV15 | TGTGCCACCAGCATATCGGGGATAAGCACAGATACGCAGTATTTT | CATSISGISTDTQYF
TRBJ2-1 | - | TRBD1 | TRBV7-9 | TGTGCCAGCAGCCTACAGGGGCTACAAAACAATGAGCAGTTCTTC | CASSLQGLQNNEQFF
TRBJ2-3 | few | TRBD1 | TRBV28 | TGTGCCAGCAGAGGGGGACAGGGCACAGATACGCAGTATTTT | CASRGGQGTDTQYF
TRBJ2-5 | few | - | TRBV9 | TGTGCCAGCAGTCAGTCGGGGGGCGGAGAGACCCAGTACTTC | CASSQSGGGETQYF
TRBJ2-3 | few | TRBD2 | TRBV5-8 | TGTGCCAGCAGCTTGGGGACTAGCGCCACAGATACGCAGTATTTT | CASSLGTSATDTQYF
TRBJ2-5 | - | - | TRBV9 | TGTGCCAGCAGCGTGAGGGGGTGGGGTCCGGAGACCCAGTACTTC | CASSVRGWGPETQYF
TRBJ1-2 | - | - | TRBV6-5 | TGTGCCAGCAGAACAGAGCTTAACTATGGCTACACCTTC | CASRTELNYGYTF
TRBJ2-1 | - | - | TRBV7-2 | TGTGCCAGCAGCTCGCCTAGCGTTGCCTACAATGAGCAGTTCTTC | CASSSPSVAYNEQFF
TRBJ2-1 | once | - | TRBV19 | TGTGCCAGTAAGGTGAGGTGGAGCTCCTACAATGAGCAGTTCTTC | CASKVRWSSYNEQFF
TRBJ2-1 | - | TRBD1 | TRBV5-8 | TGTGCCAGCAGTCCGGACAGGGAGGTGTTCGATGAGCAGTTCTTC | CASSPDREVFDEQFF
TRBJ2-1 | - | TRBD2 | TRBV2 | TGTGCCAGCGGGAGGACTAGCGGCTACAATGAGCAGTTCTTC | CASGRTSGYNEQFF
TRBJ2-7 | - | - | TRBV18 | TGTGCCAGCTCACCAGGACAGCCTAGCTCCTACGAGCAGTACTTC | CASSPGQPSSYEQYF
TRBJ1-2 | few | TRBD1 | TRBV30 | TGTGCCTGGAGTGTACAGGGGATCTATGGCTACACCTTC | CAWSVQGIYGYTF
TRBJ1-1 | - | TRBD1 | TRBV30 | TGTGCCTTTGACAGGGGGATGAACACTGAAGCTTTCTTT | CAFDRGMNTEAFF
TRBJ2-5 | few | - | TRBV30 | TGTGCCTGGAGTGTAGGGGGAGGGCAAACGGTCCAGTACTTC | CAWSVGGGQTVQYF
TRBJ2-5 | - | - | TRBV6-5 | TGTGCCAGCAGTCGGAGGCAAGAGGCCCAGTACTTC | CASSRRQEAQYF
TRBJ2-1 | - | - | TRBV5-1 | TGCGCCAGCAGCCCCACTCACACCAGCGATGAGCAGTTCTTC | CASSPTHTSDEQFF
TRBJ1-5 | - | - | TRBV6-1 | TGTGCCAGCAGTGATGGGGCCGGTCAGCCCCAGCATTTT | CASSDGAGQPQHF
TRBJ1-1 | - | - | TRBV4-2 | TGTGCCAGCAGTCCCCTGACAGGACTGGAATACACTGAAGCTTTCTTT | CASSPLTGLEYTEAFF
TRBJ1-1 | few | TRBD1 | TRBV11-2 | TGTGCCAGCAGCTCCTCCGGGACAGCGGCTGAAGCTTTCTTT | CASSSSGTAAEAFF
TRBJ2-7 | few | TRBD2 | TRBV28 | TGTGCCAGCAGTTCCCTGGCTAGCGGACTCTCCTACGAGCAGTACTTC | CASSSLASGLSYEQYF
TRBJ1-4 | - | - | TRBV11-2 | TGTGCCAGCAGCTTAGTTGGGCCTAATGAAAAACTGTTTTTT | CASSLVGPNEKLFF
TRBJ1-1 | - | - | TRBV9 | TGTGCCAGCAGCGTCCAGGGGAACACTGAAGCTTTCTTT | CASSVQGNTEAFF
TRBJ2-3 | few | - | TRBV19 | TGTGCCAGTAGTGGCCTAGCCTACACAGATACGCAGTATTTT | CASSGLAYTDTQYF
TRBJ2-7 | - | - | TRBV19 | TGTGCCAGTAGTATAGAGAGGACACTTACCTACGAGCAGTACTTC | CASSIERTLTYEQYF
TRBJ2-2 | few | TRBD1 | TRBV7-9 | TGTGCCAGCAGCTCCCCAGGGGGCCTGAACACCGGGGAGCTGTTTTTT | CASSSPGGLNTGELFF
TRBJ1-5 | - | - | TRBV7-8 | TGTGCCAGCAGCTTAGTCCTAGCGGGGGCGAAGAATCAGCCCCAGCATTTT | CASSLVLAGAKNQPQHF
TRBJ2-5 | few | - | TRBV19 | TGTGCCAGTAGTTTAGCACAGGCGAAGGAGACCCAGTACTTC | CASSLAQAKETQYF
TRBJ2-2 | few | - | TRBV5-1 | TGCGCCAGCAGCTTGGCCACTACAACCGGGGAGCTGTTTTTT | CASSLATTTGELFF
TRBJ2-7 | - | - | TRBV5-8 | TGTGCCAGCAGCCTCGACTCAGACCTCCGAGGTGAGCAGTACTTC | CASSLDSDLRGEQYF
TRBJ1-1 | - | TRBD1 | TRBV6-1 | TGTGCCAGCAGCAGGGGGACTGTGAACACTGAAGCTTTCTTT | CASSRGTVNTEAFF
TRBJ1-1 | few | TRBD1 | TRBV29-1 | TGCAGCGCCATAGGGGGGACAGGGTACGGGGCGGATGAAGCTTTCTTT | CSAIGGTGYGADEAFF
TRBJ1-4 | - | - | TRBV18 | TGTGCCAGCTCACCATCGGCAAGGGGCAATGAAAAACTGTTTTTT | CASSPSARGNEKLFF
TRBJ2-7 | - | TRBD1 | TRBV2 | TGTGCCAGCACCTCGGACAGGTACGAGCAGTACTTC | CASTSDRYEQYF